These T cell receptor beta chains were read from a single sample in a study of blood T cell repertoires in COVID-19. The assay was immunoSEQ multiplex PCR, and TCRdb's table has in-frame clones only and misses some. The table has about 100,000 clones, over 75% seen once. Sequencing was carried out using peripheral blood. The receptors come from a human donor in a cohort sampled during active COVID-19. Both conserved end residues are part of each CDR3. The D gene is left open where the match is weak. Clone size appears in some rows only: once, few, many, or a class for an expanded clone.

TGTGCCGGAGGGGAAAGCAATGAGCAGTTCTTC	CAGGESNEQFF	TRBV30	NA	TRBJ2-1	NA
TGCGCCAGCAGCCAACCCGACAGGGGATCCTATGGCTACACCTTC	CASSQPDRGSYGYTF	TRBV4-1	TRBD1	TRBJ1-2	NA
TGTGCCAGTAGTAATCTGGGGAGAGACTATGGCTACACCTTC	CASSNLGRDYGYTF	TRBV19	NA	TRBJ1-2	NA
TGTGCCAGCAGCGTAGCATCCCTAGCGGGAGGGCTCTATGAGCAGTTCTTC	CASSVASLAGGLYEQFF	TRBV9	TRBD2	TRBJ2-1	NA
TGTGCCAGCAGTTTGTCCCCCGGGAACGAGCAGTACTTC	CASSLSPGNEQYF	TRBV27	NA	TRBJ2-7	NA
TGTGCCAGCAGCCCCCAGACAGGGAACTATGGCTACACCTTC	CASSPQTGNYGYTF	TRBV3-1/TRBV3-2	TRBD1	TRBJ1-2	NA
TGTGCCAGCAGCTCCCGGACAGGGTCTCAGTGGGAGCAGTACTTC	CASSSRTGSQWEQYF	TRBV7-9	TRBD1	TRBJ2-7	NA
TGTGCCAGCAGCCAAGATCTAAAAAATAATAGCAATCAGCCCCAGCATTTT	CASSQDLKNNSNQPQHF	TRBV3-1/TRBV3-2	NA	TRBJ1-5	NA
TGTGCCAGCAGCCAAGGGACAGCTTTGAACACTGAAGCTTTCTTT	CASSQGTALNTEAFF	TRBV3-1/TRBV3-2	NA	TRBJ1-1	NA
TGTGCCAGCAGCTTAACCCAGGGATCCAACTATGGCTACACCTTC	CASSLTQGSNYGYTF	TRBV7-2	NA	TRBJ1-2	few
TGTGCCAGCAGCGGGGGCAGGGCTGGGGCCAACGTCCTGACTTTC	CASSGGRAGANVLTF	TRBV7-2	NA	TRBJ2-6	few
TGTGCCAGCGTCCGGGACTATGGCTACACCTTC	CASVRDYGYTF	TRBV2	NA	TRBJ1-2	few
TGTGCCAGCAGCCGGCTAGCGGGGGGGCCTTACGAGCAGTACTTC	CASSRLAGGPYEQYF	TRBV7-6	TRBD2	TRBJ2-7	NA
TGTGCCAGCTCCCCCTACCAAGGGACAACGAACACTGAAGCTTTCTTT	CASSPYQGTTNTEAFF	TRBV18	NA	TRBJ1-1	NA
TGTGCCAGCACCCCTATATCGGGGAAGAGCAATCAGCCCCAGCATTTT	CASTPISGKSNQPQHF	TRBV6-2/TRBV6-3	NA	TRBJ1-5	NA
TGCGCCAGCAGCCAAGTGGGAACAGGGTTTCATCAGCCCCAGCATTTT	CASSQVGTGFHQPQHF	TRBV4-1	NA	TRBJ1-5	NA
TGTGCCAGCAGCTTGTTAGAGGGCAATCAGCCCCAGCATTTT	CASSLLEGNQPQHF	TRBV5-8	NA	TRBJ1-5	few
TGTGCCAGCAGCTCCCTACCGGGAGGACGGGAGACCCAGTACTTC	CASSSLPGGRETQYF	TRBV5-6	TRBD2	TRBJ2-5	few
TGTGCCAGCAGCCAAGGGGGAAACAGGGTGTCGTCTGGCTACACCTTC	CASSQGGNRVSSGYTF	TRBV3-1/TRBV3-2	NA	TRBJ1-2	NA
TGTGCCAGCAGCCCCCGGGACAGGGGGCCCTACGAGCAGTACTTC	CASSPRDRGPYEQYF	TRBV7-9	TRBD1	TRBJ2-7	NA
TGTGCCAGCAGTACAGGGTTTCGGGGCGAGACCCAGTACTTC	CASSTGFRGETQYF	TRBV6-5	NA	TRBJ2-5	NA
TGTGCCAGCAGTGGGCAGGGCGGCAATCAGCCCCAGCATTTT	CASSGQGGNQPQHF	TRBV27	NA	TRBJ1-5	NA
TGTGCCAGCAGCTTAGGTGGGCAGTCCTACGAGCAGTACTTC	CASSLGGQSYEQYF	TRBV7-2	NA	TRBJ2-7	NA
TGTGCCAGCAGTTCCCCTCCGGATACGCAGTATTTT	CASSSPPDTQYF	TRBV12-3/TRBV12-4	NA	TRBJ2-3	few
TGTGCCAGCAGCCGGACTGTACTCGAGCAGTACTTC	CASSRTVLEQYF	TRBV14	NA	TRBJ2-7	NA
TGTGCCATCAGCACAGGGGGAGTGTATCAGCCCCAGCATTTT	CAISTGGVYQPQHF	TRBV10-3	TRBD1	TRBJ1-5	NA
TGTGCCAGCAGGTCGGACAGGGGTGATGAAAAACTGTTTTTT	CASRSDRGDEKLFF	TRBV6-5	TRBD1	TRBJ1-4	NA
TGTGCCAGCCGATCTCGCAGGGGGCACACCGGGGAGCTGTTTTTT	CASRSRRGHTGELFF	TRBV28	TRBD1	TRBJ2-2	NA
TGTGCCAGCTCTCCAGGGACTAGCGTGGAGACCCAGTACTTC	CASSPGTSVETQYF	TRBV18	TRBD2	TRBJ2-5	NA
TGTGCCAGCAGCTTCTCGGGACAGGGCTTTGAGGAGCAGTACTTC	CASSFSGQGFEEQYF	TRBV7-2	TRBD1	TRBJ2-7	NA
TGTGCCAGCTCACCACGAGGGGAGACCCAGTACTTC	CASSPRGETQYF	TRBV18	NA	TRBJ2-5	NA
TGTGCCTGGAGTGACAAACAGGGCTCCTACGAGCAGTACTTC	CAWSDKQGSYEQYF	TRBV30	NA	TRBJ2-7	NA
TGCGCCAGCAGCCACGGGACAGGGGATACCCCGCCGTACTTC	CASSHGTGDTPPYF	TRBV5-1	TRBD1	TRBJ2-5	NA
TGTGCCAGCAGCCCGGACAGCTATGGCTACACCTTC	CASSPDSYGYTF	TRBV9	NA	TRBJ1-2	NA
TGTGCCAGTAGTATAGATTGGACAGTTGGAAACACCATATATTTT	CASSIDWTVGNTIYF	TRBV19	NA	TRBJ1-3	NA
TGCGCCAGCAGCTTGGGCCTTAGCGGGGCCCCCTACGAGCAGTACTTC	CASSLGLSGAPYEQYF	TRBV5-1	TRBD2	TRBJ2-7	once
TGCGCCAGCAGCCATGAGGACAGGGCCTGCAATCAGCCCCAGCATTTT	CASSHEDRACNQPQHF	TRBV4-3	TRBD1	TRBJ1-5	NA
TGTGCCAGCAGTTTACGTCCCAGAGGGTCCGACTATGGCTACACCTTC	CASSLRPRGSDYGYTF	TRBV28	NA	TRBJ1-2	NA
TGTGCCAGCAGCCCATGGGGGGGGGAAGCTTTCTTT	CASSPWGGEAFF	TRBV7-8	NA	TRBJ1-1	NA
TGCGCCAGCAGGCCCGGGACTAGCGGGGGGGCATCTTACAATGAGCAGTTCTTC	CASRPGTSGGASYNEQFF	TRBV5-1	TRBD2	TRBJ2-1	NA
TGTGCCAGCAGCTTGAGAGCTGGCGGTAATTCACCCCTCCACTTT	CASSLRAGGNSPLHF	TRBV7-9	NA	TRBJ1-6	NA